The 15 T cell receptor beta chains listed next were all sequenced from one sample in a study of cytomegalovirus exposure and HLA in healthy donors. The PCR used 60 Vbeta and 13 Jbeta primers. Method: immunoSEQ multiplex PCR; TCRdb's copy keeps in-frame clones and lacks some. The data show 160,000 or so clones, 82% seen once. Source material: PBMCs. The receptors shown here come from a woman in her forties or fifties in good health and CMV-seronegative.

The chain uses TRBV7-3 and TRBJ2-3, with D possibly TRBD1 on 6 matching bases. The CDR3 extends over 17 amino acids. Germline lookup yields CDR1 SGHTA and CDR2 FQGTGA. V shed 5 bases and J shed 0 bases, with 18 bases lying between them. The CDR3 DNA follows: TGTGCCAGCAGCCCCAGGGGTCGGGGACCTAGCACAGATACGCAGTATTTT. It yields the protein CASSPRGRGPSTDTQYF.

The CDR3 DNA reads as TGTGCCAGCACGGGAGTGTATAGCAATCAGCCCCAGCATTTT. Its translation: CASTGVYSNQPQHF. V usage is TRBV6-1 and J usage is TRBJ1-5; D is uncertain. CDR3 length equals 14 residues. Deletions cut 7 bases from V and 0 bases from J, with 10 bases between. The V gene's germline CDR1 is MNHNS and CDR2 SASEGT.

V is TRBV28 and J is TRBJ1-6; D possibly corresponds to TRBD1 (6 bases). V dropped 5 bases and J dropped 11 bases, with 10 bases sitting between them. There are 12 residues in the CDR3. CDR1 is MDHEN, CDR2 SYDVKM, per germline. CDR3 amino acids: CASSPPGAPLHF. CDR3 nucleotide sequence: TGTGCCAGCAGTCCGCCAGGGGCACCCCTCCACTTT.

This chain's CDR3 is CSVHAGLQGISEAFF. The CDR3 DNA is TGCAGCGTTCATGCCGGCTTACAGGGAATAAGTGAAGCTTTCTTT. V usage is TRBV29-1 and J usage is TRBJ1-1, with D possibly matching TRBD1 (6 bases). The CDR3 consists of 15 residues. V was shortened by 5 bases and J by 7 bases, with 23 bases between the two germline ends. CDR1 is SQVTM and CDR2 is ANQGSEA in the germline V gene.

The J gene is TRBJ2-2, the V gene TRBV27, with 13 bases aligning to TRBD2. Germline V gives CDR1 MNHEY, CDR2 SMNVEV (reference sequence). V lost 6 bases to trimming and J lost 8 bases; unmatched junction nucleotides: 12. The CDR3 totals 17 residues. The CDR3 sequence is CASRPGLAGPLPGELFF. The CDR3 coding sequence is TGTGCCAGCAGGCCGGGACTAGCGGGGCCACTTCCAGGGGAGCTGTTTTTT.

V and J are TRBV28 and TRBJ2-4, with 8 bases that match TRBD1. Germline-derived CDR1 and CDR2 are MDHEN and SYDVKM. This CDR3 contains 16 residues. V dropped 2 bases and J dropped 4; count of bases not matched to a gene: 7. The CDR3 DNA reads as TGTGCCAGCAGTTTACACACGGACAGGGCAAAAAACATTCAGTACTTC. Protein product: CASSLHTDRAKNIQYF.

V is TRBV6-4 and J is TRBJ2-4; TRBD2 matches at 16 bases. Trimming removed 10 bases from V and 3 bases from J; junction bases left unmatched: 9. The CDR3 runs 17 residues. CDR1 and CDR2 from the germline V gene are MRHNA and SNTAGT. The DNA for the CDR3 is TGTGCCACCGGGACTAGCGGGGGGGACCGGGGCAAAAACATTCAGTACTTC. Translation gives CATGTSGGDRGKNIQYF.

This clone turned up a few times. The chain uses TRBV9 and TRBJ2-1; D may be TRBD2 (6 bases). CDR1 is SGDLS and CDR2 is YYNGEE in the germline V gene. The ends were cut back, 2 bases at V and 2 bases at J, with 14 bases in the middle. The CDR3 contains 16 residues. CDR3 amino acids: CASSVGGRATYNEQFF. Here the CDR3 DNA reads TGTGCCAGCAGCGTGGGGGGTAGGGCGACCTACAATGAGCAGTTCTTC.

Only one count was recorded for this clone. V and J are TRBV18 and TRBJ2-3, with D unresolved. This CDR3 is 12 amino acids long. V was trimmed by 4 bases and J by 4 bases, leaving 6 bases between them. The V gene's germline CDR1 is KGHSH and CDR2 LQKENI. The CDR3 DNA sequence: TGTGCCAGCTCACGACTCCCAGATACGCAGTATTTT. Protein sequence: CASSRLPDTQYF.

The rearrangement links TRBV7-9 to TRBJ2-7; no definite D call. CDR3 size: 13 residues. CDR1 and CDR2 (germline): SEHNR, FQNEAQ (reference sequence). V lost 2 bases and J lost 2, with 7 bases in between. CDR3 sequence (DNA): TGTGCCAGCAGCTTAATAACAGCCTACGAGCAGTACTTC. Protein product: CASSLITAYEQYF.

The gene calls are TRBV19 and TRBJ2-5; perhaps TRBD2 as D (6 bases). This CDR3 has 13 residues. Germline V gives CDR1 LNHDA, CDR2 SQIVND (reference sequence). V was shortened by 3 bases and J by 5 bases, with 10 bases between the two germline ends. Here the CDR3 reads CASSISGRETQYF. The CDR3 DNA reads as TGTGCCAGTAGTATTTCAGGGAGGGAGACCCAGTACTTC.

The chain links TRBV19 to TRBJ1-3; 7 bases agree with TRBD1. CDR1 is LNHDA, CDR2 SQIVND, per germline (reference sequence). The trim removed 10 bases at V and 1 base at J, leaving 10 bases unmatched. The CDR3 has 15 amino acids. The CDR3 nucleotides are TGTGCCACCGGGACAGACCTTATATCTGGAAACACCATATATTTT. As protein: CATGTDLISGNTIYF.

V usage is TRBV5-1 and J usage is TRBJ2-2; D uncertain. This CDR3 has 16 amino acids. Trimming pared 1 base from V and 6 bases from J, leaving 16 bases between. The V gene's germline CDR1 is SGHRS and CDR2 YFSETQ. CDR3 in amino acids: CASSLLVTAIPGELFF. The CDR3 DNA reads TGCGCCAGCAGCTTGTTGGTTACCGCTATTCCCGGGGAGCTGTTTTTT.

CDR3 loop: CASSLGLAGGHTDTQYF. The DNA for the CDR3 is TGTGCCAGCAGCTTGGGACTAGCGGGGGGGCACACAGATACGCAGTATTTT. This chain uses TRBV5-6 with TRBJ2-3; 14 positions match TRBD2. From germline, CDR1 is SGHDT and CDR2 YYEEEE. This CDR3 region has 17 residues. V lost 0 bases and J lost 2; bases outside the gene matches: 2.

The chain couples TRBV28 to TRBJ2-5, with D unresolved. Trimming stripped 3 bases from V and 2 bases from J, with 7 bases between. Germline values: CDR1 MDHEN, CDR2 SYDVKM. CDR3 size: 13 residues. The CDR3 reads CASSFRSQETQYF. The CDR3 nucleotides read TGTGCCAGCAGTTTCCGGTCTCAAGAGACCCAGTACTTC.